This T cell receptor (beta chain) was retrieved from a study of T cell responses to AZD1222 COVID-19 vaccine. Trimming removed 4 bases from V and 4 bases from J, with 13 bases in between. The CDR3 runs to 14 residues. Germline lookup yields CDR1 SGHTA and CDR2 FQGNSA. The assay was immunoSEQ multiplex PCR, and TCRdb's table has in-frame clones only and misses some. This sample has 100,000 to 150,000 clones, with under 90% found just once. Regarding this clone: Its antigen is not known.

General study points: An increase in Spike-specific TCR breadth and depth was observed after two AZD1222 doses. Along spike, vaccine-associated CD4 TCRs were found throughout, with dominance at 160-218 and 743-854. Females outnumbered males among donors, who were mostly white British; clonal diversity was possibly underestimated.

The rearrangement links TRBV7-2 to TRBJ1-2; a possible D gene is TRBD1 (5 bases). The receptor's source is an adult in good health. The sequences come from peripheral blood, collected on day 0 of AZD1222 vaccination. The chain's CDR3 is CASSSMGPFYGYTF. The CDR3 DNA reads TGTGCCAGCAGCTCAATGGGGCCGTTCTATGGCTACACCTTC. The full variable domain, in which reference TRBV7-2 and TRBJ1-2 provide the parts outside the CDR3, is GAGVSQSPSNKVTEKGKDVELRCDPISGHTALYWYRQSLGQGLEFLIYFQGNSAPDKSGLPSDRFSAERTGGSVSTLTIQRTQQEDSAVYLCASSSMGPFYGYTFGSGTRLTVV.